These T cell receptor beta chains were read from a single sample in a study of T cell repertoires in cytomegalovirus infection. TCRdb reanalysed the reads using MiXCR and keeps one entry per CDR3 protein. The data contain approximately 750,000 distinct CDR3 sequences, approximately 40% of them singletons. The sample was PBMCs. The receptors come from a human donor in good health (CMV status not recorded). Some clones in this sample may be carry-over from other donors' samples. Both conserved end residues are part of each CDR3. Each record gives: D gene, V gene, clone size, J gene, CDR3 DNA, CDR3 protein. A D gene is named only where the DNA matches it firmly. Rows give clone size only sometimes, using once, few, many, or a class for an expanded clone.

D: TRBD1; V: TRBV20-1; size: NA; J: TRBJ1-6; DNA: TGCAGTGCTTCCCGGAGGACAGGGGATAATTCACCCCTCCACTTT; CDR3: CSASRRTGDNSPLHF
D: TRBD2; V: TRBV5-1; size: NA; J: TRBJ2-1; DNA: TGCGCCAGCAGCGTACGGCTGACTAGCGCCTTAGGCAATGAGCAGTTCTTC; CDR3: CASSVRLTSALGNEQFF
D: NA; V: TRBV7-9; size: few; J: TRBJ1-6; DNA: TGTGCCAGCAGCTTAGTAGGCCACCCGAATTCACCCCTCCACTTT; CDR3: CASSLVGHPNSPLHF
D: TRBD2; V: TRBV27; size: few; J: TRBJ2-5; DNA: TGTGCCAGCAGTCCAAGTGGGACTAGCGGACAAGAGACCCAGTACTTC; CDR3: CASSPSGTSGQETQYF
D: NA; V: TRBV2; size: few; J: TRBJ2-7; DNA: TGTGCCAGCATGCGGGGCCTAGCAAGCCCCTACGAGCAGTACTTC; CDR3: CASMRGLASPYEQYF
D: NA; V: TRBV20-1; size: once; J: TRBJ1-5; DNA: TGCAGTGCCCCACCCGCCGAGATGGGCAATCAGCCCCAGCATTTT; CDR3: CSAPPAEMGNQPQHF
D: NA; V: TRBV2; size: NA; J: TRBJ1-1; DNA: TGTGCCAGCAGTGAAAAGGGAGGAGGGACTGAAGCTTTCTTT; CDR3: CASSEKGGGTEAFF
D: TRBD2; V: TRBV28; size: NA; J: TRBJ2-2; DNA: TGTGCCAGCAGTCTTCGCATCAAGCGGGAGGGGGTGTCGGCGTGCAACACCGGGGAGCTGTTTTTT; CDR3: CASSLRIKREGVSACNTGELFF
D: TRBD2; V: TRBV11-2; size: NA; J: TRBJ2-3; DNA: TGTGCCAGCAGCTTAGACGGACTAGCGGGAGTAGTAGATACGCAGTATTTT; CDR3: CASSLDGLAGVVDTQYF
D: NA; V: TRBV12-3/TRBV12-4; size: few; J: TRBJ1-6; DNA: TGTGCCAGCAGACTGGAACTGTCACCCCTCCACTTT; CDR3: CASRLELSPLHF
D: TRBD1; V: TRBV7-2; size: many; J: TRBJ2-7; DNA: TGTGCCAGCAGCTTAGTCAGAGGGACAGCCTACGAGCAGTACTTC; CDR3: CASSLVRGTAYEQYF
D: TRBD2; V: TRBV7-2; size: NA; J: TRBJ2-1; DNA: TGTGCCAGCAGATCCGCTAGCGGGGGCTACAATGAGCAGTTCTTC; CDR3: CASRSASGGYNEQFF
D: NA; V: TRBV6-1; size: NA; J: TRBJ2-2; DNA: TGTGCTGCAGGTTCAAGGGGCTCACCGTGGGAGCTGTTTTTT; CDR3: CAAGSRGSPWELFF
D: NA; V: TRBV6-5; size: few; J: TRBJ2-7; DNA: TGTGCCAGCAGTCCCTTAAGACCAACGAGCTCCTACGAGCAGTACTTC; CDR3: CASSPLRPTSSYEQYF
D: NA; V: TRBV7-2; size: many; J: TRBJ1-1; DNA: TGTGCCAGCCTACAGAGGGATGGGGTCATGAACACTGAAGCTTTCTTT; CDR3: CASLQRDGVMNTEAFF
D: TRBD2; V: TRBV20-1; size: NA; J: TRBJ2-3; DNA: TGCAGTGCTGAAGCGGGAGGGCAAAAAGATACGCAGTATTTT; CDR3: CSAEAGGQKDTQYF
D: NA; V: TRBV12-3/TRBV12-4; size: NA; J: TRBJ2-1; DNA: TGTGCCAGCAGTTTAGTGGGCGAGTTAATTGAGCAGTTCTTC; CDR3: CASSLVGELIEQFF
D: NA; V: TRBV2; size: NA; J: TRBJ2-5; DNA: TGTGCCAGCAGAGCCACAGGGTTTCCAGAGACCCAGTACTTC; CDR3: CASRATGFPETQYF
D: TRBD1; V: TRBV20-1; size: NA; J: TRBJ2-7; DNA: TGCAGTGGAGAGAGGGGACAGGAGCCATACGAGCAGTACTTC; CDR3: CSGERGQEPYEQYF